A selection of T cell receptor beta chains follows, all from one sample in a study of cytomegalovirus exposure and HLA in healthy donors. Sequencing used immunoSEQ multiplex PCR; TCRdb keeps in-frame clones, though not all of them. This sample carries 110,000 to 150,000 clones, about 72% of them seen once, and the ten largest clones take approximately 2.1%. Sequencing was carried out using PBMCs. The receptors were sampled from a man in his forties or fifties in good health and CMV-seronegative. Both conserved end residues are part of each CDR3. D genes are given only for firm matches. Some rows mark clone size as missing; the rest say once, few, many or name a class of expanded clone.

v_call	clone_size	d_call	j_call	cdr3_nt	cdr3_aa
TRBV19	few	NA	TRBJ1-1	TGTGCCAGTAGTATTACGGGGAACACTGAAGCTTTCTTT	CASSITGNTEAFF
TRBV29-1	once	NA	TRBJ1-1	TGCAGCGTCGTAAGGGGCAGGGGCTGGACTGAAGCTTTCTTT	CSVVRGRGWTEAFF
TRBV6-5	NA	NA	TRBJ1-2	TGTGCCAGCAGTACAACACCTCAGGGCGGCTACACCTTC	CASSTTPQGGYTF
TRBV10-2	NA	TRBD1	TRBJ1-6	TGCGCCAGCAGGGGACAGGATAATTCACCCCTCCACTTT	CASRGQDNSPLHF
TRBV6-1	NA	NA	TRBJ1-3	TGTGCCAGCAGTGAAAGGGGTTTAACTGGAAACACCATATATTTT	CASSERGLTGNTIYF
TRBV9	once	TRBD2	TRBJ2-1	TGTGCCAGCAGCGTAGCATCACTAGCGGGCAAACTGGCCAATGAGCAGTTCTTC	CASSVASLAGKLANEQFF
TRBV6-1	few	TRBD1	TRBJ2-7	TGTGCCAGCATCCCCTGGGACAGGGGATACGAGCAGTACTTC	CASIPWDRGYEQYF
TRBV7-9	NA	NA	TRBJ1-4	TGTGCCAGCAGCTTACCAGTCCCCCCTGAAAAACTGTTTTTT	CASSLPVPPEKLFF
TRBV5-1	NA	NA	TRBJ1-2	TGCGCCAGCAGCTTGGGTGGGGAGTTCTATGGCTACACCTTC	CASSLGGEFYGYTF
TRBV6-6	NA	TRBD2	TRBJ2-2	TGTGCCAGCAGTTACCCGGGACTAGCGGGAACCGGGGAGCTGTTTTTT	CASSYPGLAGTGELFF
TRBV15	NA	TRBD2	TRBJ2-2	TGTGCCACCAGCAGACGTCCCGGGGGGTCGAACACCGGGGAGCTGTTTTTT	CATSRRPGGSNTGELFF
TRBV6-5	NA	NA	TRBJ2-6	TGTGCCAGCAGTTTCCACTCAACGACTGGGGCCAACGTCCTGACTTTC	CASSFHSTTGANVLTF
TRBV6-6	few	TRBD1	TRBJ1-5	TGTGCCAGCAGTTACCTCGGGACAGGGCAGAATCAGCCCCAGAATTTT	CASSYLGTGQNQPQNF
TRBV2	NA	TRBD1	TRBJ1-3	TGTGCCAGCAGTAGGGACAGGGTTGGAAACACCATATATTTT	CASSRDRVGNTIYF
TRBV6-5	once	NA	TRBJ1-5	TGTGCCAGCACCGCTCTAGACAGGAGCAATCAGCCCCAGCATTTT	CASTALDRSNQPQHF
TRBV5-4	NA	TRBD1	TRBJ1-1	TGTGCCAGCAGCTTCCCCCCGGGACAGGGTACTGAAGCTTTCTTT	CASSFPPGQGTEAFF
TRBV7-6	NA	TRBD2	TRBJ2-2	TGTGCCAGCAGCTTCTCACCCGGGGGGGCCTTGTACACCGGGGAGCTGTTTTTT	CASSFSPGGALYTGELFF
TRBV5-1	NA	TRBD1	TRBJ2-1	TGCGCCAGCAGCGACTCAGACAGGGACGGGGTCAATGAGCAGTTCTTC	CASSDSDRDGVNEQFF
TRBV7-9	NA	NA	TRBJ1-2	TGTGCCAGCAGCTTAAATTCTCCTAACTATGGCTACACCTTC	CASSLNSPNYGYTF
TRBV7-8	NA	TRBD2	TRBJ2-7	TGTGCCAGCACCCCTACCGGGACTAGCCGGTACGAGCAGTACTTC	CASTPTGTSRYEQYF
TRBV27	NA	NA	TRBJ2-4	TGTGCCAGCAGTTTATCGTCGGTAGCCAAAAACATTCAGTACTTC	CASSLSSVAKNIQYF
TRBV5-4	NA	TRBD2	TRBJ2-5	TGTGCCAGCAGCTTGGGGGGACTAGCGGGGGTAAAAGAGACCCAGTACTTC	CASSLGGLAGVKETQYF
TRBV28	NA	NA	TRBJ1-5	TGTGCCAGCCGGTACCCAGGGCGGATGCAGCCCCAGCATTTT	CASRYPGRMQPQHF
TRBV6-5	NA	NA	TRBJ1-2	TGTGCCAGCAGTTACGCAGGAGGCTATGGCTACACCTTC	CASSYAGGYGYTF
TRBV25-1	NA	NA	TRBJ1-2	TGTGCCAGCAGTGACACCCCCGGGTGGGTCGGCTATGGCTACACCTTC	CASSDTPGWVGYGYTF
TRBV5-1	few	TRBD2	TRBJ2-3	TGCGCCAGCAGCTTGACTAGCGGGGGAGATACGCAGTATTTT	CASSLTSGGDTQYF
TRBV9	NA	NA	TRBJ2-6	TGTGCCAGCAGCGTAGTTAGGGCCAACGTCCTGACTTTC	CASSVVRANVLTF
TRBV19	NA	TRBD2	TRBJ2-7	TGTGCCAGTAGTATAACTAGCGATACCTACGAGCAGTACTTC	CASSITSDTYEQYF